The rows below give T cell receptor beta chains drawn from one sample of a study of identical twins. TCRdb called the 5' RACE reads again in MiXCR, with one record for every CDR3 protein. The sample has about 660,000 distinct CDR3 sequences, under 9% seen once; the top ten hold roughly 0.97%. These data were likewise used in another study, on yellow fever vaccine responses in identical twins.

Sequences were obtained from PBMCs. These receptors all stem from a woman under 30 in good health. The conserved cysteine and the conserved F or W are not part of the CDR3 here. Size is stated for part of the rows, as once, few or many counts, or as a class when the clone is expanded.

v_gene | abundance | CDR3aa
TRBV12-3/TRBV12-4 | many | ASSVTSLQETQY
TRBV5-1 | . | ASSSSGSANTGELF
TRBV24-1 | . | ATSDQDRTDTQY
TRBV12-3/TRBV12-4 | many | ASSFGASPVPYNEQF
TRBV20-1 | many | SARDDRGHYAGELF
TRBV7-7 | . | ASSLGQGPSDTQY
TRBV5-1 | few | ASSQDRDGYT
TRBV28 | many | ASLTGFLGEQY
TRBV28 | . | ASSLIQGLPEEQF
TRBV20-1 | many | SADGGSTFGEQF
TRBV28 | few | ASEKGQGASYEQY
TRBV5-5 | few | ASSDSPRREGVTGELF
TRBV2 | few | ASSYRVSSEKLF
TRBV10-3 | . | AISEQTGGQETQY
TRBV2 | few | ASSGAYLNEQF
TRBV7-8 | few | ASSLAGLDSYEQY
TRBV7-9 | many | ASSSGTSGRLYEQY
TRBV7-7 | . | ASSLGRNQETQY
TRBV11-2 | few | ASSPGLLTSPLH
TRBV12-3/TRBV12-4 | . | ASSPRKTISYEQY
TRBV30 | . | AWSGMARPDTQY
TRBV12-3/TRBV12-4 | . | ASSLVSRGQDSTEAF
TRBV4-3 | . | ASSQGLGFDEQY
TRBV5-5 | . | ASSYRDKAPSTDTQY
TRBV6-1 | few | ASKVGGPQETQY
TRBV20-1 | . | SAGRQGTGETQY
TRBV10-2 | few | ASSEGHGGYEQY
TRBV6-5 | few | ASSYAVLAGSTDTQY
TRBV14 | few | ASSQDRLYQETQY
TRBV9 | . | ASSGTTETQY
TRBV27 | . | ASSFVAGTDTQY
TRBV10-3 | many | AVSGTGNRNEQF
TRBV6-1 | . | ASSRSDSLNTEAF
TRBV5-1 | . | ATRVLLTKQY
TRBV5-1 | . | ASSLAVAGDWEQY
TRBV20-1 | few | SARLAGAKETQY
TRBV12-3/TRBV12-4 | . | ASSLALGTYNEQF
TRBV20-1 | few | SALSGFKETQY
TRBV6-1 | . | ASSDWVGDYNEQF
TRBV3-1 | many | ASSRTQGAGNTEAF
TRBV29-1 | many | SYTRTSGLETQY
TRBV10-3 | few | AIGTGGYNEQF
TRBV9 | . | ASSVSGEGEQY
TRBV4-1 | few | ASSQVDASEGETQY
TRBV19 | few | ASSAGTSAYEQY
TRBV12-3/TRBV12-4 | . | ASRPGLSSYEQY
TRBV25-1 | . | ASSSGMNGELF
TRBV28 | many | ASSKTSGGADTQY
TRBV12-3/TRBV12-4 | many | ASSPTGQGSYEQY
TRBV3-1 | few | ASSQDWGRGQPQH
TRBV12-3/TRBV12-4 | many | ASSLGVGGNTGELF
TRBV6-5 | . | ASSYSGTVQETQY
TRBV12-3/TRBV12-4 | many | ASSFGTPLPYEQY
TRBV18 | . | ASSPVGQGRRDEQF
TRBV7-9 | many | ASSGQYNSPLH
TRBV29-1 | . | SVGAGGIGETQY
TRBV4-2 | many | ASSQGPGEAYEQY